Listed here are 27 T cell receptor beta chains from one sample, sequenced in a study of cytomegalovirus exposure and HLA in healthy donors. This table comes from immunoSEQ multiplex PCR, and its TCRdb copy is limited to in-frame clones, with some not included. This sample has a few hundred thousand clones, with around 86% found just once. The sequenced material came from PBMCs. These receptors were taken from a woman under 30 in good health and CMV-seronegative.

The chain uses TRBV4-1 and TRBJ2-7; the match to TRBD2 covers 9 bases. The CDR3 has 18 amino acids. Germline V lookup: CDR1 MGHRA, CDR2 YSYEKL. The V gene end was trimmed by 0 bases and the J gene end by 1 base; junction bases not matched to a gene: 10. In DNA form, the CDR3 reads TGCGCCAGCAGCCAAGATATGAGGGCTAGCGGGGTTTCCTACGAGCAGTACTTC. Amino acids: CASSQDMRASGVSYEQYF.

The chain combines TRBV28 with TRBJ1-2; TRBD1 aligns across 8 bases. V trimming: 3 bases; J trimming: 4 bases; junction bases outside the gene matches: 4. This CDR3 is 14 amino acids long. Germline V gene data show CDR1 as MDHEN and CDR2 as SYDVKM. CDR3 DNA: TGTGCCAGCAGTTTGAGGGACAGGCCCTATGGCTACACCTTC. Translation gives CASSLRDRPYGYTF.

The genes are TRBV27 and TRBJ1-2; no definite D call. The CDR3 loop spans 12 amino acids. With 1 base removed from V and 6 bases from J, the gap between germline ends came to 6 bases. Germline V gives CDR1 MNHEY, CDR2 SMNVEV (reference sequence). CDR3: CASSLYGDGYTF. DNA of the CDR3: TGTGCCAGCAGTTTATACGGGGATGGCTACACCTTC.

This chain uses TRBV5-4 with TRBJ2-7; D possibly corresponds to TRBD2 (7 bases). V was clipped by 4 bases and J by 6 bases, with 26 bases between them. CDR3 length: 17 residues. In germline, CDR1 is SGHNT, CDR2 YYREEE (reference sequence). The DNA of the CDR3 is TGTGCCAGCAGCCCGACTGGCTCGGGGGGCCGAAGGATCGAGCAGTACTTC. Encoded protein: CASSPTGSGGRRIEQYF.

The J gene is TRBJ1-2, the V gene TRBV2, with D perhaps TRBD1 (5 bases). Trimming stripped 3 bases from V and 7 bases from J, with 9 bases between. The CDR3 is 12 amino acids. Germline CDR1 is SNHLY and CDR2 is FYNNEI. The CDR3 coding sequence is TGTGCCAGCAGTGACAGGGCATTTGGCTACACCTTC. This translates into CASSDRAFGYTF. Full variable domain (rest looked up from reference TRBV2 and TRBJ1-2): EPEVTQTPSHQVTQMGQEVILRCVPISNHLYFYWYRQILGQKVEFLVSFYNNEISEKSEIFDDQFSVERPDGSNFTLKIRSTKLEDSAMYFCASSDRAFGYTFGSGTRLTVV.

The chain employs TRBV6-1 and TRBJ1-6; D gene uncertain. The CDR3 consists of 14 residues. V was clipped by 6 bases and J by 8 bases, with 14 bases between them. Germline CDR1 MNHNS, CDR2 SASEGT. The CDR3, as DNA: TGTGCCAGCAGCATTTTTACTAGTGATTCACCCCTCCACTTT. Translated: CASSIFTSDSPLHF.

The chain uses TRBV5-4 and TRBJ2-3; 7 bases align to TRBD2. The germline V gene encodes CDR1 SGHNT and CDR2 YYREEE (reference sequence). This CDR3 comprises 15 residues. V lost 1 base, J lost 1 base, and 3 bases stayed unmatched. Here the CDR3 DNA reads TGTGCCAGCAGCTTGAGGGCGGGGGGCACAGATACGCAGTATTTT. As protein: CASSLRAGGTDTQYF. Full variable domain (rest looked up from reference TRBV5-4 and TRBJ2-3): ETGVTQSPTHLIKTRGQQVTLRCSSQSGHNTVSWYQQALGQGPQFIFQYYREEENGRGNFPPRFSGLQFPNYSSELNVNALELDDSALYLCASSLRAGGTDTQYFGPGTRLTVL.

This chain connects TRBV7-3 to TRBJ2-1; 13 nucleotides align to TRBD2. Germline V CDR1 and CDR2: SGHTA, FQGTGA. The V gene end was trimmed by 3 bases and the J gene end by 7 bases; junction bases not matched to a gene: 6. The CDR3 extends over 16 amino acids. The CDR3 is CASSFSTSGRVNEQFF. The DNA of the CDR3 is TGTGCCAGCAGCTTCTCTACTAGCGGGAGGGTAAATGAGCAGTTCTTC.

The chain combines TRBV7-2 with TRBJ1-4; D is perhaps TRBD1 (6 bases). Germline V CDR1 and CDR2: SGHTA, FQGNSA. The CDR3 spans 14 residues. Trimming cost V 5 bases and J 8 bases, with 15 bases left between them. The CDR3 protein is CASSPLQGIEKLFF. The CDR3 nucleotides are TGTGCCAGCAGCCCCCTACAGGGTATCGAAAAACTGTTTTTT.

V gene TRBV6-5 combines with J gene TRBJ1-2; D may be TRBD1 (6 bases). V was cut by 5 bases and J by 8 bases, with 9 bases left in between. The CDR3 runs to 11 residues. Germline-derived CDR1 and CDR2 are MNHEY and SVGAGI. The CDR3 DNA is TGTGCCAGCAGTCAGGGGATCGGCTACACCTTC. Translated: CASSQGIGYTF.

In DNA, the CDR3 is TGTGCCATCCCTGGGGCTACTCCCGGGCCCCAGCATTTT. Translated, it gives CAIPGATPGPQHF. J is TRBJ1-5 and V is TRBV19; D possibly corresponds to TRBD1 (5 bases). There are 13 residues in the CDR3. With 10 bases removed from V and 9 bases from J, the gap between germline ends came to 19 bases. The germline V gene encodes CDR1 LNHDA and CDR2 SQIVND (reference sequence).

CDR3 in amino acids: CASSLRSTGISLAFF. The CDR3 bases are TGCGCCAGCAGCCTTAGGTCCACAGGCATATCCCTGGCTTTCTTT. The chain couples TRBV4-1 to TRBJ1-1, with D possibly matching TRBD1 (5 bases). V shed 4 bases and J shed 11 bases, with 23 bases lying between them. The CDR3 spans 15 residues. CDR1 and CDR2 from the germline V gene are MGHRA and YSYEKL.

This chain uses TRBV27 with TRBJ2-5; 8 bases match TRBD2. Per the germline V gene, CDR1 is MNHEY and CDR2 is SMNVEV (reference sequence). The CDR3 loop spans 15 amino acids. The trim removed 6 bases at V and 6 bases at J, leaving 12 bases unmatched. The CDR3 region is CASSPRVTGGKTQYF. The CDR3, as DNA: TGTGCCAGCAGCCCGCGGGTGACGGGAGGGAAGACCCAGTACTTC.

Note on this clone: This sample also contains other DNA sequences that code for the same CDR3. The chain combines TRBV5-1 with TRBJ1-6; possible D gene TRBD1, 5 bases. The CDR3 sequence is 16 residues long. Trimming shortened V by 0 bases and J by 4 bases, and 11 bases separated the two germline ends. CDR1 SGHRS and CDR2 YFSETQ come from the germline V gene. The CDR3 region has the DNA TGCGCCAGCAGCTTGGAAGGGGCGAGTTATAATTCACCCCTCCACTTT. Amino acid sequence: CASSLEGASYNSPLHF. The full variable domain, in which reference TRBV5-1 and TRBJ1-6 provide the parts outside the CDR3, is KAGVTQTPRYLIKTRGQQVTLSCSPISGHRSVSWYQQTPGQGLQFLFEYFSETQRNKGNFPGRFSGRQFSNSRSEMNVSTLELGDSALYLCASSLEGASYNSPLHFGNGTRLTVT.

The gene calls are TRBV27 and TRBJ2-1, with 8 nucleotides matching TRBD2. Germline-derived CDR1 and CDR2 are MNHEY and SMNVEV (reference sequence). Trimming removed 2 bases from V and 3 bases from J; junction bases left unmatched: 6. The CDR3 loop spans 16 amino acids. The CDR3 nucleotides are TGTGCCAGCAGTTTACACGGTAGCGGGGTCTACAATGAGCAGTTCTTC. It is translated as CASSLHGSGVYNEQFF.

J is TRBJ1-2 and V is TRBV6-5, with 8 bases identical to TRBD1. The ends lost 6 bases at V and 8 bases at J; junction bases unmatched: 8. CDR3 length equals 13 residues. In germline, CDR1 is MNHEY, CDR2 SVGAGI. The CDR3 DNA is TGTGCCAGCAGAACAGGGGGGCGAAAGGGCTACACCTTC. The encoded protein is CASRTGGRKGYTF.

This clone was recorded once. J is TRBJ2-1 and V is TRBV19; 11 bases are shared with TRBD1. Germline V gene data show CDR1 as LNHDA and CDR2 as SQIVND (reference sequence). The V gene end was trimmed by 4 bases and the J gene end by 6 bases; junction bases not matched to a gene: 2. This CDR3 region has 14 residues. The CDR3 bases are TGTGCCAGTAGTAGGACAGGGGGCCTCAATGAGCAGTTCTTC. As protein: CASSRTGGLNEQFF.

The rearrangement uses TRBV7-2 and TRBJ1-5; D might be TRBD1 (5 bases). The CDR3 covers 15 residues. Between the trimmed V and J ends, which lost 4 bases and 2 bases, there was a span of 12 bases. CDR1 and CDR2 from the germline V gene are SGHTA and FQGNSA. The CDR3 reads CASSSQGMGNQPQHF. The DNA of the CDR3 is TGTGCCAGCAGCTCCCAGGGCATGGGCAATCAGCCCCAGCATTTT.

The chain links TRBV19 to TRBJ1-6; D uncertain. This CDR3 is built from 17 residues. In germline, CDR1 is LNHDA, CDR2 SQIVND (reference sequence). Trimming took 0 bases from V and 1 from J, leaving 10 bases between them. In DNA form, the CDR3 reads TGTGCCAGTAGTATAGATCGCGGCAGATCCTATAATTCACCCCTCCACTTT. Protein sequence: CASSIDRGRSYNSPLHF.

This chain connects TRBV18 to TRBJ2-7; D might be TRBD1 (5 bases). CDR3 length equals 14 residues. Germline CDR1 reads KGHSH; CDR2 reads LQKENI. Trimming shortened V by 2 bases and J by 4 bases, and 12 bases separated the two germline ends. In DNA, the CDR3 is TGTGCCAGCTCACCAAGCCAGGGCAGGTACGAGCAGTACTTC. Residues: CASSPSQGRYEQYF. The full variable domain, rest sourced from reference TRBV18 and TRBJ2-7, is NAGVMQNPRHLVRRRGQEARLRCSPMKGHSHVYWYRQLPEEGLKFMVYLQKENIIDESGMPKERFSAEFPKEGPSILRIQQVVRGDSAAYFCASSPSQGRYEQYFGPGTRLTVT.

J is TRBJ2-7 and V is TRBV2; TRBD2 aligns across 10 bases. Trimming at V came to 6 bases and at J to 2 bases, leaving 1 base not matched to a gene. The CDR3 extends over 13 amino acids. Looked up from germline, CDR1 is SNHLY and CDR2 is FYNNEI. The CDR3 coding sequence is TGTGCCAGCAGACTAGCGGGGCCCTACGAGCAGTACTTC. Protein: CASRLAGPYEQYF.

The chain has TRBV9 and TRBJ2-3, with TRBD1 as a possible D gene (6 bases). CDR1 and CDR2 from the germline V gene are SGDLS and YYNGEE. The V end lost 0 bases, the J end lost 3 bases, and 8 bases lay between the germline ends. The length of the CDR3 is 14 residues. The CDR3 protein is CASSVVGATDTQYF. The DNA for the CDR3 is TGTGCCAGCAGCGTAGTGGGGGCGACAGATACGCAGTATTTT.

The chain carries TRBV2 and TRBJ2-7, with D tentatively TRBD2 (6 bases). CDR3 length equals 15 residues. V was cut by 11 bases and J by 2 bases, with 22 bases left in between. Germline CDR1 is SNHLY and CDR2 is FYNNEI. CDR3 region: CAAQRGLLKTYEQYF. The CDR3 nucleotides read TGTGCCGCCCAACGGGGACTCCTTAAAACCTACGAGCAGTACTTC.

This clone has only a few counts. The rearrangement joins TRBV19 to TRBJ1-2; D may be TRBD1 (6 bases). Germline V lookup: CDR1 LNHDA, CDR2 SQIVND (reference sequence). The V and J ends lost 3 bases and 10 bases respectively, with 18 bases between them. The CDR3 has 14 residues. The CDR3 DNA sequence: TGTGCCAGTAGTATTTCAGGGGCCCAAAGAAACTACACCTTC. Protein: CASSISGAQRNYTF.

The rearrangement joins TRBV27 to TRBJ2-1, with D perhaps TRBD2 (7 bases). Germline CDR1 reads MNHEY; CDR2 reads SMNVEV (reference sequence). This CDR3 is 11 amino acids long. CDR3 in DNA: TGTACGTCCGAGGGGGGGAATGAGCAGTTCTTC. Translated, it gives CTSEGGNEQFF.

This chain uses TRBV19 with TRBJ2-7; D remains unclear. V was shortened by 5 bases and J by 9 bases, with 26 bases between the two germline ends. The CDR3 is 16 amino acids. Looked up from germline, CDR1 is LNHDA and CDR2 is SQIVND (reference sequence). The CDR3 region has the DNA TGTGCCAGTAGTCCTACTGTGCAGCGCCGAGACCCAGCGCAGTACTTC. This sequence encodes CASSPTVQRRDPAQYF.

J is TRBJ2-3 and V is TRBV5-5, with D perhaps TRBD2 (6 bases). Trimming took off 1 base at V and 1 base at J, with 10 bases between the two ends. The CDR3 runs 15 residues. Germline V gives CDR1 SGHKS, CDR2 YYEKEE (reference sequence). Written as DNA, the CDR3 is TGTGCCAGCAGCTTGTTTTTAGCGGGCACAGATACGCAGTATTTT. Residues: CASSLFLAGTDTQYF. The full variable domain, in which reference TRBV5-5 and TRBJ2-3 provide the parts outside the CDR3, is DAGVTQSPTHLIKTRGQQVTLRCSPISGHKSVSWYQQVLGQGPQFIFQYYEKEERGRGNFPDRFSARQFPNYSSELNVNALLLGDSALYLCASSLFLAGTDTQYFGPGTRLTVL.